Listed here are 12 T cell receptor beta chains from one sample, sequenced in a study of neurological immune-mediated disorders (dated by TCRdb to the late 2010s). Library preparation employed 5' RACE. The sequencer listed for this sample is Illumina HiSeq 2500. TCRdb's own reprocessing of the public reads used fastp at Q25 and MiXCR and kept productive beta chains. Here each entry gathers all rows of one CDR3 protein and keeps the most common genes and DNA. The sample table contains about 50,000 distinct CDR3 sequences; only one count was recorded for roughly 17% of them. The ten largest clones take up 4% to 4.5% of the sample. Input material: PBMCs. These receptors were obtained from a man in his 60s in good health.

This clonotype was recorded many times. The CDR3 reads CASASSYEQYF. The CDR3 DNA is TGCGCCAGCGCCTCATCCTACGAGCAGTACTTC. The gene calls are TRBV5-1 and TRBJ2-7; no clear D. Germline V lookup: CDR1 SGHRS, CDR2 YFSETQ. V dropped 7 bases and J dropped 1 base, with 6 bases sitting between them. CDR3 size: 11 residues.

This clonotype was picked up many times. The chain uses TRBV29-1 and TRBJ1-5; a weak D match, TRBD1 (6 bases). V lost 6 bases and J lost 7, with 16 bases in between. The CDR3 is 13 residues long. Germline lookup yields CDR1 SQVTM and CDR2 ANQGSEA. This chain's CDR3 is CSVATGPSQPQHF. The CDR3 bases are TGCAGCGTAGCCACAGGGCCAAGCCAGCCCCAGCATTTT. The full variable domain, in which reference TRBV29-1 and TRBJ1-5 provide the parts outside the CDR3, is SAVISQKPSRDICQRGTSLTIQCQVDSQVTMMFWYRQQPGQSLTLIATANQGSEATYESGFVIDKFPISRPNLTFSTLTVSNMSPEDSSIYLCSVATGPSQPQHFGDGTRLSIL.

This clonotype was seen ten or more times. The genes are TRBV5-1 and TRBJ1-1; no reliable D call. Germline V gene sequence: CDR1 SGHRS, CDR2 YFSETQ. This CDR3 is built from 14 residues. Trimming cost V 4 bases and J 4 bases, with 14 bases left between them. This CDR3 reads CASSKVLLGTEAFF. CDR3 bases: TGCGCCAGCAGCAAGGTCCTACTGGGCACTGAAGCTTTCTTT.

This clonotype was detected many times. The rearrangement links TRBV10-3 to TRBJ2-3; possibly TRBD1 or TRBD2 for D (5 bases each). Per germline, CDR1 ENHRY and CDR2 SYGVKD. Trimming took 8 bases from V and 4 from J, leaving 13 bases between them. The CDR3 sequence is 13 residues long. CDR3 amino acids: CAIRDPRADTQYF. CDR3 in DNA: TGTGCCATCCGGGACCCGAGGGCAGATACGCAGTATTTT.

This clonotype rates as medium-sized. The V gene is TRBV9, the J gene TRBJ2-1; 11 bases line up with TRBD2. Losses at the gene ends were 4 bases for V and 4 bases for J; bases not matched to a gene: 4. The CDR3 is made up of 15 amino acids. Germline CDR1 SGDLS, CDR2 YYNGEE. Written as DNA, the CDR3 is TGTGCCAGCAGCCCTAGCGGGAGGAGTTACAATGAGCAGTTCTTC. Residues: CASSPSGRSYNEQFF.

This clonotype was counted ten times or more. For the CDR3, the DNA is TGTGCCAGCAGTTTAGTGGGCCAGGGGAACTTAGGGACCCAGTACTTC. Its protein product is CASSLVGQGNLGTQYF. The chain employs TRBV27 and TRBJ2-5, with a weak D call TRBD1 (6 bases). The ends were cut back, 2 bases at V and 7 bases at J, with 20 bases in the middle. CDR1 MNHEY and CDR2 SMNVEV come from the germline V gene (reference sequence). This CDR3 has 16 residues.

The CDR3 sequence is CAWSVGRRGTEAFF. In DNA, the CDR3 is TGTGCCTGGAGTGTTGGCAGAAGAGGTACTGAAGCTTTCTTT. The V and J genes are TRBV30 and TRBJ1-1, with D unclear. CDR3 length: 14 residues. Trimming removed 0 bases from V and 5 bases from J, with 13 bases in between. Germline loops: CDR1 GTSNPN, CDR2 SVGIG (reference sequence).

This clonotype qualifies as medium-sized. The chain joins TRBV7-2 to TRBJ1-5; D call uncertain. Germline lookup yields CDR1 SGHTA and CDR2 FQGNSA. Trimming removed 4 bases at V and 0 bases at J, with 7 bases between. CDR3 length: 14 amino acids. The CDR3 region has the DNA TGTGCCAGCAGCTCACAGTATAGCAATCAGCCCCAGCATTTT. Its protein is CASSSQYSNQPQHF. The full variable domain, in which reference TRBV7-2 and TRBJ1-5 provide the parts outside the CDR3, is GAGVSQSPSNKVTEKGKDVELRCDPISGHTALYWYRQSLGQGLEFLIYFQGNSAPDKSGLPSDRFSAERTGGSVSTLTIQRTQQEDSAVYLCASSSQYSNQPQHFGDGTRLSIL.

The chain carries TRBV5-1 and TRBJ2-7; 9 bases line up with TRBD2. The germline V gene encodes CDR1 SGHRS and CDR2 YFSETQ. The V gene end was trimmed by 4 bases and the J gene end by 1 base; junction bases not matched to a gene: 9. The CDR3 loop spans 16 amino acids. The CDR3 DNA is TGCGCCAGCAGCCGCTCGACTAGCGGAGGTTCCTACGAGCAGTACTTC. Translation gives CASSRSTSGGSYEQYF.

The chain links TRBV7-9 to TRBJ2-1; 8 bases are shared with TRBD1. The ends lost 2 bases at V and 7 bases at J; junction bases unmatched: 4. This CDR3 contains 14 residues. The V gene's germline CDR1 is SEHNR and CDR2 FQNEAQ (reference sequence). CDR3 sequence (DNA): TGTGCCAGCAGCTTATCGACAGGGGATAATGAGCAGTTCTTC. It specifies CASSLSTGDNEQFF.

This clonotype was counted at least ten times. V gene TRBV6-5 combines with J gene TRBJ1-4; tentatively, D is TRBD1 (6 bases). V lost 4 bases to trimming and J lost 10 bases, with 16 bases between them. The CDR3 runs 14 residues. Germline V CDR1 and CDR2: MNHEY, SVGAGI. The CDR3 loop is CASSLQGSEGKLFF. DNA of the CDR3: TGTGCCAGCAGTTTGCAGGGGTCGGAGGGAAAACTGTTTTTT.

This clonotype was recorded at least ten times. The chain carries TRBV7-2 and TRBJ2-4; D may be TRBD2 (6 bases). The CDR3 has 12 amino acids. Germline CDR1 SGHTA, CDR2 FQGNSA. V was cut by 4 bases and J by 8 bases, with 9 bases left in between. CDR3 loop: CASSWRGDIQYF. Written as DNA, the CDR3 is TGTGCCAGCAGCTGGCGCGGGGACATTCAGTACTTC.